This T cell receptor (beta chain) was found in a study of T-cell reconstitution after alpha-beta-depleted transplantation in children (dated by TCRdb to the mid-2010s). Broadly, across the study: Using TCR repertoire profiling, the study followed T-cell immune reconstitution in a quantitative way in children after TCRalphabeta/CD19-depleted allogeneic hematopoietic cell transplantation.

Libraries came from PCR. Sequencer: Illumina HiSeq 2500. To normalize quantification of the TCRbeta repertoire, the TCR libraries were built with molecular barcoding that relied on unique molecular identifiers. TCRdb applied fastp at Q25 and MiXCR to the public reads, then kept only in-frame beta chains. Every entry covers one CDR3 protein and lists the most common genes and DNA from its rows. The sample contains around 100,000 distinct CDR3 sequences, 7% to 8% of them found a single time. The leading ten clones occupy over 15% of the sample. This clonotype was observed a handful of times. Its antigen is unknown. Base qualities are not recorded, but no much larger clone differs from it by a single base. Trimmed from V: 6 bases; trimmed from J: 0 bases; junction bases lacking a gene match: 5. The CDR3 runs 15 amino acids, cysteine and phenylalanine included. Only CDR3 DNA remains: 45 bases, in frame from the first base. For CDR1 and CDR2, the germline V gene lists ENHRY and SYGVKD.

The treatment or condition label here, explained by the study, means: allogeneic hematopoietic cell transplantation with graft depleted of TCRalphabeta T cells and CD19 B cells. The children who served as transplant recipients had been given grafts of TCRalphabeta/CD19-depleted allogeneic hematopoietic cells. Study-wide conclusions, independent of this receptor: About two months after transplant, the apparently early recovery of alphabetaT-cell counts reportedly depended on just several hundred clones that had expanded rapidly and came from non-depleted graft cells. In some patients, the high TCRbeta diversity seen at day 60 was put down to recipient T cells and intrathymic progenitors that had survived conditioning. Over subsequent months, a decline in hyperexpanded clone frequencies was noted, and after one year, T-cell counts and TCRbeta diversity were mostly ascribed to newly produced T cells.

The sequencing here drew on PBMCs, taken before TCRalphabeta/CD19-depleted stem cell transplant. The TCR originated in a boy younger than 10 with acute lymphoblastic leukemia, due to receive a stem cell transplant. The rearrangement joined TRBV10-3 to TRBJ2-1, and 7 junction bases match TRBD1. CDR3 sequence: CAIREQGSSYNEQFF. The bases are TGTGCCATCAGGGAACAGGGGAGCTCCTACAATGAGCAGTTCTTC.